This T cell receptor (beta chain) was recorded in a study of T cells in Graves' hyperthyroidism and ophthalmopathy. The overall study: Staff took peripheral blood when the initial diagnosis was made, before any treatment began. Study-wide results and limits: For ophthalmopathy, model prediction preceded onset by a median approximately 6 months.

CDR1 and CDR2 (germline): LGHNT, FRNRAP. CDR3 length: 16 residues. Patients were excluded for uncontrolled infection, other autoimmune disease, pregnancy or lactation. Concerning this clonotype: Its antigen remains unidentified. A much larger clone lies a single base off, so this may be a read error.

RNA transcripts gave rise to amplified TCR beta CDR3 regions. TCR CDR3 underwent first-round RT-PCR with the HTBI primer set. One entry per CDR3 protein results from TCRdb running MiXCR on the multiplex PCR reads. This table holds approximately 530,000 distinct CDR3 sequences, 16% found once. The chain carries TRBV12-5 and TRBJ2-7; 8 bases are a match to TRBD2. Sequenced: blood. The clonotype originates from a woman between 18 and 29 years old with Graves' hyperthyroidism. This chain's CDR3 is CASGLVLERELPEQLF. As DNA, the CDR3 is TGTGCTAGTGGTTTGGTATTGGAGCGGGAGCTCCCTGAGCAGCTCTTC.